This is a list of T cell receptor beta chains from one sample in a study of cytomegalovirus exposure and HLA in healthy donors. Method: immunoSEQ multiplex PCR; TCRdb's copy keeps in-frame clones and lacks some. The table lists about 99,000 clones, roughly 66% of them singletons. Sequences were obtained from PBMCs. The receptors come from a woman in her forties or fifties in good health and CMV-seronegative. The CDR3 runs from the conserved cysteine through the conserved F or W. Each record gives: V gene, clone size, D gene, J gene, CDR3 DNA, CDR3 protein. A D gene is named only where the DNA matches it firmly. Rows give clone size only sometimes, using once, few, many, or a class for an expanded clone.

v_gene: TRBV19
abundance: few
d_gene: TRBD1
j_gene: TRBJ1-1
CDR3nt: TGTGCCAGTAGCAACCAGGGGGGGAACACTGAAGCTTTCTTT
CDR3aa: CASSNQGGNTEAFF

v_gene: TRBV29-1
abundance: NA
d_gene: NA
j_gene: TRBJ2-2
CDR3nt: TGCAGCGTACAGAACTCGAACACCGGGGAGCTGTTTTTT
CDR3aa: CSVQNSNTGELFF

v_gene: TRBV9
abundance: NA
d_gene: TRBD2
j_gene: TRBJ2-3
CDR3nt: TGTGCCAGCAGCGTAGAAGGGACGGGAGGTACGCAGTATTTT
CDR3aa: CASSVEGTGGTQYF

v_gene: TRBV5-1
abundance: NA
d_gene: NA
j_gene: TRBJ2-4
CDR3nt: TGCGCCAGCAGCTTGGAGGGGTTTGACAAAAACATTCAGTACTTC
CDR3aa: CASSLEGFDKNIQYF

v_gene: TRBV29-1
abundance: once
d_gene: NA
j_gene: TRBJ2-1
CDR3nt: TGCAGCGTTGGATATCAGTTGCACAATGAGCAGTTCTTC
CDR3aa: CSVGYQLHNEQFF

v_gene: TRBV27
abundance: NA
d_gene: NA
j_gene: TRBJ2-2
CDR3nt: TGTGCCAGCAGGGTACACAGAGCGAACACCGGGGAGCTGTTTTTT
CDR3aa: CASRVHRANTGELFF

v_gene: TRBV7-6
abundance: few
d_gene: TRBD2
j_gene: TRBJ2-3
CDR3nt: TGTGCCAGCAGCTTATTTACGGGAGGTGGCACAGATACGCAGTATTTT
CDR3aa: CASSLFTGGGTDTQYF

v_gene: TRBV28
abundance: few
d_gene: TRBD1
j_gene: TRBJ1-1
CDR3nt: TGTGCCAGCAGTTTACCCAGGGGGCGGACTGAAGCTTTCTTT
CDR3aa: CASSLPRGRTEAFF

v_gene: TRBV6-6
abundance: few
d_gene: TRBD2
j_gene: TRBJ2-7
CDR3nt: TGTGCCAGCGTAATAGCGGGAAGCTACGAGCAGTACTTC
CDR3aa: CASVIAGSYEQYF

v_gene: TRBV7-9
abundance: few
d_gene: NA
j_gene: TRBJ1-1
CDR3nt: TGTGCCAGCAGCCCTACCTACGGGGGAGGAGGGAGCTACACTGAAGCTTTCTTT
CDR3aa: CASSPTYGGGGSYTEAFF

v_gene: TRBV27
abundance: NA
d_gene: NA
j_gene: TRBJ1-3
CDR3nt: TGTGCCAGCAGTTCGCGGGGTTCGGGAAACACCATATATTTT
CDR3aa: CASSSRGSGNTIYF

v_gene: TRBV19
abundance: NA
d_gene: NA
j_gene: TRBJ1-5
CDR3nt: TGTGCCAGTAGTATTCTCCTACGACAGCCCCAGCATTTT
CDR3aa: CASSILLRQPQHF

v_gene: TRBV10-2
abundance: few
d_gene: NA
j_gene: TRBJ2-7
CDR3nt: TGCGCCAGCGGGGCGGCAGGCACCTACGAGCAGTACTTC
CDR3aa: CASGAAGTYEQYF

v_gene: TRBV30
abundance: NA
d_gene: TRBD1
j_gene: TRBJ2-7
CDR3nt: TGTGCCTGGGGCGGGACAGGCACCTACGAGCAGTACTTC
CDR3aa: CAWGGTGTYEQYF

v_gene: TRBV28
abundance: NA
d_gene: TRBD1
j_gene: TRBJ2-7
CDR3nt: TGTGCCAGCAGTTTAGGACAGGGGTTGACCTACGAGCAGTACTTC
CDR3aa: CASSLGQGLTYEQYF

v_gene: TRBV5-1
abundance: NA
d_gene: NA
j_gene: TRBJ2-7
CDR3nt: TGCGCCAGCAGCTTGGTCTCGGACTACAAATACGAGCAGTACTTC
CDR3aa: CASSLVSDYKYEQYF

v_gene: TRBV7-3
abundance: few
d_gene: TRBD2
j_gene: TRBJ2-2
CDR3nt: TGTGCCAGCAGCTTGCAGCGGGAAAACACCGGGGAGCTGTTTTTT
CDR3aa: CASSLQRENTGELFF

v_gene: TRBV25-1
abundance: NA
d_gene: NA
j_gene: TRBJ1-1
CDR3nt: TGTGCCAGCAGTGACCCCACCCAGGGCAACACTGAAGCTTTCTTT
CDR3aa: CASSDPTQGNTEAFF

v_gene: TRBV15
abundance: NA
d_gene: TRBD1
j_gene: TRBJ2-3
CDR3nt: TGTGCCACCAGCAGAGATTCAGGGGGACGCACAGATACGCAGTATTTT
CDR3aa: CATSRDSGGRTDTQYF

v_gene: TRBV5-4
abundance: NA
d_gene: TRBD1
j_gene: TRBJ1-2
CDR3nt: TGTGCCAGCAGCACCTACAGGGGATCTAACTATGGCTACACCTTC
CDR3aa: CASSTYRGSNYGYTF

v_gene: TRBV7-8
abundance: NA
d_gene: TRBD1
j_gene: TRBJ1-5
CDR3nt: TGTGCCAGCAGCTTATCAGGGGGCGCGAATTGGCAGCCCCAGCATTTT
CDR3aa: CASSLSGGANWQPQHF

v_gene: TRBV7-2
abundance: once
d_gene: NA
j_gene: TRBJ1-1
CDR3nt: TGTGCCAGCAGCTTAGGCCCACCGGGAGCTTGGGTGAACACTGAAGCTTTCTTT
CDR3aa: CASSLGPPGAWVNTEAFF

v_gene: TRBV11-3
abundance: NA
d_gene: TRBD2
j_gene: TRBJ2-2
CDR3nt: TGTGCCAGCAGAAATCAACTAGCGGGAGTTCGCACCGGGGAGCTGTTTTTT
CDR3aa: CASRNQLAGVRTGELFF

v_gene: TRBV19
abundance: NA
d_gene: NA
j_gene: TRBJ1-1
CDR3nt: TGTGCCAGTTCGAACTTAATGAACACTGAAGCTTTCTTT
CDR3aa: CASSNLMNTEAFF

v_gene: TRBV12-5
abundance: NA
d_gene: TRBD1
j_gene: TRBJ1-2
CDR3nt: TGTGCTAGTGCCCGACAGGGAGCTAACTATGGCTACACCTTC
CDR3aa: CASARQGANYGYTF

v_gene: TRBV10-1
abundance: once
d_gene: NA
j_gene: TRBJ1-2
CDR3nt: TGCGCCAGCAGCCCTAGCCTGAATAACTATGGCTACACCTTC
CDR3aa: CASSPSLNNYGYTF

v_gene: TRBV7-9
abundance: NA
d_gene: TRBD1
j_gene: TRBJ2-1
CDR3nt: TGTGCCAGCACAAACAGGGGGCTGAGCAATGAGCAGTTCTTC
CDR3aa: CASTNRGLSNEQFF

v_gene: TRBV5-1
abundance: NA
d_gene: TRBD1
j_gene: TRBJ1-3
CDR3nt: TGCGCCAGCAGCTCAGACAGGGCTGGAAACACCATATATTTT
CDR3aa: CASSSDRAGNTIYF

v_gene: TRBV6-1
abundance: NA
d_gene: TRBD1
j_gene: TRBJ2-5
CDR3nt: TGTGCCAGCAGACAGGGGGAAGAGACCCAGTACTTC
CDR3aa: CASRQGEETQYF

v_gene: TRBV5-1
abundance: NA
d_gene: NA
j_gene: TRBJ2-7
CDR3nt: TGCGCCAGCAGCTTGAGTCCAGGGTATGACGAGCAGTACTTC
CDR3aa: CASSLSPGYDEQYF

v_gene: TRBV7-7
abundance: NA
d_gene: TRBD2
j_gene: TRBJ2-5
CDR3nt: TGTGCTAGCAGCTTAGGTCTAGCGGGGGGCGAGACCCAGTACTTC
CDR3aa: CASSLGLAGGETQYF

v_gene: TRBV18
abundance: NA
d_gene: NA
j_gene: TRBJ1-1
CDR3nt: TGTGCCAGCTCACGCTCCCAAACTGACAGCTCTGAAGCTTTCTTT
CDR3aa: CASSRSQTDSSEAFF

v_gene: TRBV27
abundance: NA
d_gene: NA
j_gene: TRBJ2-1
CDR3nt: TGTGCCAGCCACGGGACTTTCCTTTACAATGAGCAGTTCTTC
CDR3aa: CASHGTFLYNEQFF

v_gene: TRBV7-2
abundance: NA
d_gene: TRBD2
j_gene: TRBJ2-7
CDR3nt: TGTGCCAGCAGCCGACTAGCGACAAACTACGAGCAGTACTTC
CDR3aa: CASSRLATNYEQYF

v_gene: TRBV7-6
abundance: NA
d_gene: TRBD1
j_gene: TRBJ2-7
CDR3nt: TGTGCCAGCAGCTTAGCGGGAGGGGACAGGGCTCGTGAGCAGTACTTC
CDR3aa: CASSLAGGDRAREQYF

v_gene: TRBV11-3
abundance: NA
d_gene: NA
j_gene: TRBJ2-1
CDR3nt: TGTGCCAGCAGCTTAGGAACTAGCCACAATGAGCAGTTCTTC
CDR3aa: CASSLGTSHNEQFF

v_gene: TRBV7-9
abundance: NA
d_gene: TRBD1
j_gene: TRBJ1-1
CDR3nt: TGTGCCAGCAGCCTGGGACAGGGAGAGACTGAAGCTTTCTTT
CDR3aa: CASSLGQGETEAFF

v_gene: TRBV18
abundance: NA
d_gene: TRBD2
j_gene: TRBJ2-1
CDR3nt: TGTGCCAGCTCCCAAACTAGCGGGGGGGCCTATGAGCAGTTCTTC
CDR3aa: CASSQTSGGAYEQFF

v_gene: TRBV29-1
abundance: NA
d_gene: TRBD1
j_gene: TRBJ2-7
CDR3nt: TGCAGCGTAGGACAGGGTCCTGTCGACGAGCAGTACTTC
CDR3aa: CSVGQGPVDEQYF

v_gene: TRBV14
abundance: NA
d_gene: NA
j_gene: TRBJ1-4
CDR3nt: TGTGCCAGCAGCCAACCGGGTAGAGGGTTTAAGCTGTTTTTT
CDR3aa: CASSQPGRGFKLFF

v_gene: TRBV4-1
abundance: NA
d_gene: NA
j_gene: TRBJ2-2
CDR3nt: TGCGCCAGCAGCCAAGGGGCCACCGGGGAGCTGTTTTTT
CDR3aa: CASSQGATGELFF

v_gene: TRBV10-2
abundance: once
d_gene: TRBD1
j_gene: TRBJ1-2
CDR3nt: TGCGCCAGCAGTGAGCCGGGACAGGGATATGGCTACACCTTC
CDR3aa: CASSEPGQGYGYTF

v_gene: TRBV5-1
abundance: NA
d_gene: NA
j_gene: TRBJ1-2
CDR3nt: TGCGCCAGCAGTAACGGGGAGGGGAGCGACTATGGCTACACCTTC
CDR3aa: CASSNGEGSDYGYTF

v_gene: TRBV7-2
abundance: few
d_gene: NA
j_gene: TRBJ1-2
CDR3nt: TGTGCCAGCAGCTTTCTTACTAACTATGGCTACACCTTC
CDR3aa: CASSFLTNYGYTF

v_gene: TRBV19
abundance: NA
d_gene: NA
j_gene: TRBJ1-2
CDR3nt: TGTGCCAGTAGTATAGATCAAGCCAATCCTGGCTACACCTTC
CDR3aa: CASSIDQANPGYTF

v_gene: TRBV7-6
abundance: NA
d_gene: NA
j_gene: TRBJ1-1
CDR3nt: TGTGCCAGCAGTCTTAGTGTGGGCGGGACGGGACGGAGGGTGGGTGAAGCTTTCTTT
CDR3aa: CASSLSVGGTGRRVGEAFF

v_gene: TRBV27
abundance: NA
d_gene: NA
j_gene: TRBJ2-7
CDR3nt: TGTGCCAGCAGTATCAACCTCGGGGGGCCCCTATACGAGCAGTACTTC
CDR3aa: CASSINLGGPLYEQYF